The 27 T cell receptor beta chains below all came from one sample that was sequenced in a study of shared clonotypes between healthy human individuals. Data came from immunoSEQ multiplex PCR; TCRdb stores just in-frame clones and leaves some out. Among under 1,100,000 clones listed, more than 65% were seen once. Sequencing input: memory CD4+ T cells sorted from blood. Subset described: CD45RA-negative fraction. All receptors come from a man aged 18 to 35 in good health.

On this clone itself: A far larger clone is one nucleotide away, so this likely arose from a read error. Other DNA sequences of this sample code for an identical CDR3. The chain uses TRBV5-1 and TRBJ1-1; 9 bases fit TRBD1. There are 14 residues in the CDR3. Germline trimming cut 3 bases from V and 2 bases from J; bases unmatched to any gene: 2. Looked up from germline, CDR1 is SGHRS and CDR2 is YFSETQ. This CDR3 reads CASSWGQGNTEAFF. The CDR3 nucleotides are TGCGCCAGCAGCTGGGGACAGGGCAACACTGAAGCTTTCTTT.

This rearrangement joins TRBV28 to TRBJ2-3; tentatively, D is TRBD2 (6 bases). Trimming left V 6 bases short and J 6 bases short, with 13 bases between. The CDR3 has 13 residues. Germline loops: CDR1 MDHEN, CDR2 SYDVKM. This CDR3 reads CASRETGRDTQYF. The CDR3, as DNA: TGTGCCAGCAGAGAAACGGGGAGGGATACGCAGTATTTT.

This clone showed up just a few times. The V call is TRBV27, the J call TRBJ2-6; D is perhaps TRBD1 or TRBD2 (5 bases each). Germline V gene data show CDR1 as MNHEY and CDR2 as SMNVEV (reference sequence). CDR3 length equals 16 residues. Between the trimmed V and J ends, which lost 4 bases and 2 bases, there was a span of 12 bases. This CDR3 is CASSSSLGAGANVLTF. Written as DNA, the CDR3 is TGTGCCAGCAGTTCTTCTCTGGGGGCTGGGGCCAACGTCCTGACTTTC.

The chain is built from TRBV5-1 and TRBJ2-1; D possibly corresponds to TRBD2 (6 bases). The CDR3 has 15 residues. V lost 4 bases, J lost 3 bases, and 14 bases lay in between. The germline V gene encodes CDR1 SGHRS and CDR2 YFSETQ. CDR3 in DNA: TGCGCCAGCAGCCCTGGGCGGGGATTCTACAATGAGCAGTTCTTC. Amino acids: CASSPGRGFYNEQFF.

V gene TRBV30 combines with J gene TRBJ2-7; maybe TRBD2 (6 bases). Germline V gene data show CDR1 as GTSNPN and CDR2 as SVGIG (reference sequence). The V end was cut by 1 base, the J end by 6 bases, with 10 bases between. CDR3 length: 12 residues. CDR3 sequence reads: CAWSAVRGEQYF. CDR3 nucleotide sequence: TGTGCCTGGAGTGCGGTGCGGGGCGAGCAGTACTTC.

The rearrangement links TRBV10-3 to TRBJ2-7; 9 nucleotides match TRBD1. V lost 2 bases to trimming and J lost 4 bases; unmatched junction nucleotides: 6. CDR1 and CDR2 from the germline V gene are ENHRY and SYGVKD. This CDR3 spans 15 amino acids. The CDR3 loop reads CAISETGGLQYEQYF. CDR3 DNA sequence: TGTGCCATCAGTGAGACAGGGGGCTTACAGTACGAGCAGTACTTC.

J is TRBJ2-5 and V is TRBV6-6; 9 bases line up with TRBD1. The CDR3 sequence is 14 residues long. The ends lost 5 bases at V and 7 bases at J; junction bases unmatched: 8. Germline V gene data show CDR1 as MNHNY and CDR2 as SVGAGI (reference sequence). The CDR3 DNA is TGTGCCAGCAGTATGGCACAGGGGGCAGGGACCCAGTACTTC. Amino acids: CASSMAQGAGTQYF.

The V and J genes are TRBV6-5 and TRBJ1-4; D gene uncertain. There are 11 residues in the CDR3. The ends were cut back, 6 bases at V and 8 bases at J, with 7 bases in the middle. The germline V gene encodes CDR1 MNHEY and CDR2 SVGAGI. The CDR3 DNA sequence: TGTGCCAGCAGGGGTAGCGAAAAACTGTTTTTT. It codes for CASRGSEKLFF.

The CDR3 loop reads CASSSQGPGYTF. CDR3 sequence (DNA): TGTGCCAGTAGTTCGCAGGGGCCCGGCTACACCTTC. The chain links TRBV19 to TRBJ1-2, with a weak D call TRBD1 (6 bases). The CDR3 covers 12 residues. Germline loops: CDR1 LNHDA, CDR2 SQIVND (reference sequence). Deletions cut 5 bases from V and 8 bases from J, with 12 bases between.

A few counts support this clone. This chain connects TRBV5-1 to TRBJ2-4; D perhaps matches TRBD1 (5 bases). Germline V gene sequence: CDR1 SGHRS, CDR2 YFSETQ. Trimming took off 7 bases at V and 6 bases at J, with 17 bases between the two ends. The CDR3 sequence is 14 residues long. This CDR3 is CASSEGEVANIQYF. The CDR3 DNA reads TGCGCCAGCTCCGAAGGGGAAGTCGCAAACATTCAGTACTTC.

The rearrangement joins TRBV28 to TRBJ1-3, with D possibly TRBD1 on 5 matching bases. V lost 5 bases and J lost 1, with 12 bases in between. CDR1 is MDHEN and CDR2 is SYDVKM in the germline V gene. CDR3 length: 15 residues. CDR3 amino acids: CASSPDQGSGNTIYF. As DNA, the CDR3 is TGTGCCAGCAGTCCGGACCAGGGTTCTGGAAACACCATATATTTT.

This clone was counted a single time. The J gene is TRBJ1-2, the V gene TRBV2; 11 nucleotides match TRBD1. There are 17 residues in the CDR3. Germline V gene data show CDR1 as SNHLY and CDR2 as FYNNEI. The J segment lost 4 bases and the V segment lost 4 bases, leaving 11 bases of the junction unmatched. The DNA of the CDR3 is TGTGCCAGCAGTGCCAAACTCCGGGACAGGGGGATCTATGGCTACACCTTC. Translation gives CASSAKLRDRGIYGYTF.

The V call is TRBV2, the J call TRBJ2-3; D may be TRBD2 (5 bases). Deletions cut 9 bases from V and 4 bases from J, with 8 bases between. The germline V gene encodes CDR1 SNHLY and CDR2 FYNNEI. The CDR3 spans 11 residues. The CDR3 sequence: CASTSADTQYF. For the CDR3, the DNA is TGTGCCAGTACTAGTGCAGATACGCAGTATTTT. Full variable domain (outside the CDR3, taken from reference TRBV2 and TRBJ2-3): EPEVTQTPSHQVTQMGQEVILRCVPISNHLYFYWYRQILGQKVEFLVSFYNNEISEKSEIFDDQFSVERPDGSNFTLKIRSTKLEDSAMYFCASTSADTQYFGPGTRLTVL.

The chain joins TRBV19 to TRBJ1-5, with a tentative D call TRBD1 (6 bases). The germline V gene has CDR1 LNHDA and CDR2 SQIVND (reference sequence). There are 13 residues in the CDR3. V was pared by 3 bases and J by 4 bases, with 7 bases between. The chain's CDR3 is CASSMDRNQPQHF. CDR3 DNA sequence: TGTGCCAGTAGTATGGACAGAAATCAGCCCCAGCATTTT.

The J gene is TRBJ2-5, the V gene TRBV6-1; the D call may be TRBD1 or TRBD2 (5 bases each). V was pared by 7 bases and J by 5 bases, with 14 bases between. The CDR3 has 13 amino acids. CDR1 and CDR2 from the germline V gene are MNHNS and SASEGT. Written as DNA, the CDR3 is TGTGCCAGCACTGGGGGAACTGGCGAGACCCAGTACTTC. It is translated as CASTGGTGETQYF.

V is TRBV5-4 and J is TRBJ1-4; no reliable D call. V lost 0 bases, J lost 3 bases, and 15 bases lay in between. CDR1 SGHNT and CDR2 YYREEE come from the germline V gene (reference sequence). The CDR3 length is 17 residues. The CDR3 nucleotides are TGTGCCAGCAGCTTGGGCGGCGGAATGGCAGCTAATGAAAAACTGTTTTTT. Protein sequence: CASSLGGGMAANEKLFF.

This clone was counted at least ten times. The chain joins TRBV9 to TRBJ1-6; TRBD1 is a possible D gene (5 bases). The CDR3 totals 16 residues. The V and J ends lost 0 bases and 6 bases respectively, with 13 bases between them. CDR1 is SGDLS and CDR2 is YYNGEE in the germline V gene. The DNA of the CDR3 is TGTGCCAGCAGCGTAGCCGCCGGGACTTTTAATTCACCCCTCCACTTT. This gives the protein CASSVAAGTFNSPLHF.

The V call is TRBV28, the J call TRBJ2-7, with D possibly being TRBD1 (5 bases). The CDR3 contains 13 residues. Trimming left V 5 bases short and J 6 bases short, with 14 bases between. The germline CDR1 and CDR2 sequences are MDHEN and SYDVKM. CDR3: CASSGARRAEQYF. The CDR3 bases are TGTGCCAGCAGTGGGGCACGAAGGGCCGAGCAGTACTTC.

The chain links TRBV6-1 to TRBJ2-3; 8 nucleotides match TRBD2. V trimming: 5 bases; J trimming: 2 bases; junction bases outside the gene matches: 3. CDR1 is MNHNS and CDR2 is SASEGT in the germline V gene. This CDR3 is 14 amino acids long. CDR3 loop: CASSSGSLTDTQYF. The CDR3 bases are TGTGCCAGCAGTAGCGGGAGTCTCACAGATACGCAGTATTTT.

Comments on this clone: Other DNA sequences within the sample encode an identical CDR3. The gene calls are TRBV7-9 and TRBJ2-5; D not resolved. The CDR3 consists of 11 residues. Looked up from germline, CDR1 is SEHNR and CDR2 is FQNEAQ (reference sequence). Deletions cut 4 bases from V and 5 bases from J, with 5 bases between. CDR3 sequence: CASSSRETQYF. CDR3 DNA sequence: TGTGCCAGCAGCTCACGCGAGACCCAGTACTTC.

This clone has just one count. With a much larger clone just one base away, this may be a read error. V and J are TRBV7-2 and TRBJ2-3; D is ambiguous. V dropped 1 base and J dropped 4 bases, with 6 bases sitting between them. The germline gives CDR1 SGHTA, CDR2 FQGNSA. This CDR3 has 13 amino acids. CDR3 region: CASSLGRPDTQYF. DNA of the CDR3: TGTGCCAGCAGCTTAGGCCGCCCAGATACGCAGTATTTT.

The chain uses TRBV4-3 and TRBJ2-1; no reliable D call. Per the germline V gene, CDR1 is LGHNA and CDR2 is YSLEER. The CDR3 loop spans 18 amino acids. V was clipped by 0 bases and J by 5 bases, with 20 bases between them. The CDR3 region is CASSQDFKGWGSDNEQFF. In nucleotides, the CDR3 is TGCGCCAGCAGCCAAGACTTTAAGGGTTGGGGTTCTGACAATGAGCAGTTCTTC.

This clone was detected only a few times. The chain employs TRBV19 and TRBJ1-5; no definite D call. The germline V gene encodes CDR1 LNHDA and CDR2 SQIVND (reference sequence). Trimming removed 9 bases at V and 2 bases at J, with 17 bases between. The CDR3 length is 15 residues. The CDR3 sequence: CASNIPGEGNQPQHF. The CDR3 DNA reads TGTGCCAGCAACATCCCCGGGGAGGGCAATCAGCCCCAGCATTTT.

The chain couples TRBV30 to TRBJ1-3; D unclear. Per germline, CDR1 GTSNPN and CDR2 SVGIG (reference sequence). The CDR3 contains 13 residues. The ends were cut back, 1 base at V and 4 bases at J, with 8 bases in the middle. The CDR3 here is CAWSEGLGNTIYF. CDR3 DNA: TGTGCCTGGAGTGAAGGGCTCGGAAACACCATATATTTT.

J is TRBJ1-3 and V is TRBV5-1; D is ambiguous. Germline V lookup: CDR1 SGHRS, CDR2 YFSETQ. The CDR3 runs 14 residues. V lost 0 bases and J 3 bases, leaving 7 bases between the germline ends. The CDR3 sequence is CASSLGYGGNTIYF. CDR3 sequence (DNA): TGCGCCAGCAGCTTGGGGTATGGTGGAAACACCATATATTTT.

This clone showed up just a few times. The J gene is TRBJ2-2, the V gene TRBV6-1; 7 positions match TRBD2. The CDR3 loop spans 15 amino acids. Germline trimming cut 3 bases from V and 5 bases from J; bases unmatched to any gene: 6. Per germline, CDR1 MNHNS and CDR2 SASEGT. CDR3 sequence reads: CASSERGGDTGELFF. CDR3 in DNA: TGTGCCAGCAGTGAGCGGGGAGGGGATACCGGGGAGCTGTTTTTT.

The V call is TRBV28, the J call TRBJ1-6; the D is unclear. The germline V gene encodes CDR1 MDHEN and CDR2 SYDVKM. Trimming cost V 8 bases and J 3 bases, with 8 bases left between them. The CDR3 extends over 13 amino acids. CDR3: CASGYSYNSPLHF. The CDR3 DNA is TGTGCCAGCGGATACAGCTATAATTCACCCCTCCACTTT.